These T cell receptor beta chains were read from a single sample in a study of shared clonotypes between healthy human individuals. The protocol was immunoSEQ multiplex PCR, while the TCRdb copy is restricted to in-frame clones and leaves out a portion. This table holds around 2,100,000 clones, about 95% found once. The material sequenced was naive CD8+ T cells sorted from blood. The receptors here all came from a man aged 18 to 30 in good health. CDR3s include the opening cysteine and the closing phenylalanine or tryptophan. D genes are given only for firm matches. Clone sizes are given selectively: once, few, many, or a class where the clone is expanded.

J	D	size	V	CDR3	DNA
TRBJ1-5	-	few	TRBV19	CASSMGEGSQPQHF	TGTGCCAGTAGTATGGGGGAGGGGAGTCAGCCCCAGCATTTT
TRBJ2-7	TRBD1	-	TRBV5-1	CATGTGPSSYEQYF	TGCGCCACCGGGACAGGGCCGAGCTCCTACGAGCAGTACTTC
TRBJ1-1	-	-	TRBV10-1	CASSDDDTEAFF	TGCGCCAGCAGTGACGACGACACTGAAGCTTTCTTT
TRBJ2-1	TRBD1	-	TRBV27	CASSSLTGGHEQFF	TGTGCCAGCAGTTCCCTGACAGGGGGCCATGAGCAGTTCTTC
TRBJ1-5	TRBD1	-	TRBV6-4	CASSDTSGTGGEGNQPQHF	TGTGCCAGCAGTGACACTTCCGGGACAGGGGGCGAGGGCAATCAGCCCCAGCATTTT
TRBJ1-5	-	once	TRBV19	CASSMAGLLNQPQHF	TGTGCCAGTAGTATGGCAGGGTTACTGAATCAGCCCCAGCATTTT
TRBJ2-2	TRBD2	once	TRBV5-1	CATTMGLAGAGNTGELFF	TGCGCCACCACGATGGGACTAGCGGGAGCCGGGAACACCGGGGAGCTGTTTTTT
TRBJ2-7	-	-	TRBV4-1	CASSPKARDGSYEQYF	TGCGCCAGCAGCCCCAAGGCCCGGGACGGCTCCTACGAGCAGTACTTC
TRBJ1-3	-	-	TRBV6-1	CASSEGDTSGNTIYF	TGTGCCAGCAGTGAAGGAGACACCTCTGGAAACACCATATATTTT
TRBJ2-3	-	-	TRBV11-2	CASSLVQLDTQYF	TGTGCCAGCAGCTTAGTACAGTTGGATACGCAGTATTTT
TRBJ1-1	-	-	TRBV4-1	CASSHLEGPDTEAFF	TGCGCCAGCAGCCATCTAGAGGGGCCAGACACTGAAGCTTTCTTT
TRBJ2-7	-	once	TRBV11-2	CASSLGAGSSYEQYF	TGTGCCAGCAGCTTAGGGGCGGGGAGCTCCTACGAGCAGTACTTC
TRBJ2-1	-	-	TRBV29-1	CSVEPYAMGGTLNNEQFF	TGCAGCGTCGAACCCTATGCGATGGGGGGGACATTAAACAATGAGCAGTTCTTC
TRBJ2-7	-	-	TRBV5-8	CASSLPWSVLRYEQYF	TGTGCCAGCAGCTTGCCTTGGTCGGTCCTTCGTTACGAGCAGTACTTC
TRBJ1-3	TRBD1	-	TRBV7-9	CASRRQGAGSGNTIYF	TGTGCCAGCAGAAGACAGGGGGCAGGGTCTGGAAACACCATATATTTT
TRBJ2-5	TRBD2	-	TRBV27	CASSLSGRDGTQYF	TGTGCCAGCAGTTTATCTGGGAGGGACGGGACCCAGTACTTC
TRBJ2-1	-	-	TRBV7-6	CASSPKTAASAYNEQFF	TGTGCCAGCAGCCCGAAGACCGCCGCATCGGCCTACAATGAGCAGTTCTTC
TRBJ2-7	-	-	TRBV5-5	CASSLTGTYYEQYF	TGTGCCAGCAGCTTGACCGGGACCTACTACGAGCAGTACTTC
TRBJ1-5	-	-	TRBV7-8	CASSLAGDNQPQHF	TGTGCCAGCAGCTTGGCAGGGGACAATCAGCCCCAGCATTTT
TRBJ1-3	-	-	TRBV9	CASSTPRGGLSRSSGNTIYF	TGTGCCAGCAGCACACCAAGAGGGGGTCTTTCCCGGAGCTCTGGAAACACCATATATTTT
TRBJ2-7	-	-	TRBV7-2	CASSLTAGVGSYEQYF	TGTGCCAGCAGCTTGACGGCCGGAGTGGGTTCCTACGAGCAGTACTTC
TRBJ1-1	-	few	TRBV5-6	CASSLFGGLAFF	TGTGCCAGCAGCTTGTTTGGTGGGTTAGCTTTCTTT
TRBJ2-5	TRBD2	-	TRBV13	CASSFLAGGPQETQYF	TGTGCCAGCAGCTTTCTAGCGGGGGGCCCCCAAGAGACCCAGTACTTC
TRBJ2-7	-	-	TRBV13	CASSLANSYEQYF	TGTGCCAGCAGTTTAGCAAACTCCTACGAGCAGTACTTC
TRBJ2-3	-	-	TRBV11-2	CASSLAPTTDTQYF	TGTGCCAGCAGCTTAGCGCCCACAACAGATACGCAGTATTTT
TRBJ1-2	-	few	TRBV5-8	CASSSGGGQNYGYTF	TGTGCCAGCAGCTCGGGGGGTGGACAAAACTATGGCTACACCTTC
TRBJ2-4	-	-	TRBV7-9	CASWGDGGDNIQYF	TGTGCCAGCTGGGGGGACGGGGGTGACAACATTCAGTACTTC
TRBJ2-2	TRBD2	-	TRBV27	CASSLGTSGRGNTGELFF	TGTGCCAGCAGTTTAGGGACTAGCGGGAGGGGGAACACCGGGGAGCTGTTTTTT
TRBJ2-3	-	-	TRBV6-1	CATRGGASTDTQYF	TGTGCCACCCGCGGCGGTGCTAGCACAGATACGCAGTATTTT
TRBJ1-6	-	once	TRBV19	CASSIGSGVGSPLHF	TGTGCCAGTAGTATCGGTTCGGGGGTGGGTTCACCCCTCCACTTT
TRBJ2-1	TRBD2	-	TRBV27	CASSFVGREDHYNEQFF	TGTGCCAGCAGTTTTGTTGGGCGGGAGGACCACTACAATGAGCAGTTCTTC
TRBJ2-1	-	-	TRBV2	CASSEVDSYNEQFF	TGTGCCAGCAGTGAAGTGGACTCCTACAATGAGCAGTTCTTC
TRBJ2-5	TRBD2	-	TRBV7-9	CASSLGGREETQYF	TGTGCCAGCAGCTTAGGAGGGAGGGAAGAGACCCAGTACTTC
TRBJ2-4	-	-	TRBV25-1	CASSESGSGEGKNIQYF	TGTGCCAGCAGTGAATCCGGATCGGGGGAAGGCAAAAACATTCAGTACTTC
TRBJ1-6	TRBD1	-	TRBV27	CASRRIGTGNSPLHF	TGTGCCAGCAGACGTATCGGGACAGGGAATTCACCCCTCCACTTT
TRBJ1-5	TRBD1	-	TRBV5-6	CASSLAGGQPQHF	TGTGCCAGCAGCTTGGCAGGGGGGCAGCCCCAGCATTTT
TRBJ2-7	TRBD1	-	TRBV7-2	CASSSQPGQGFGEQYF	TGTGCCAGCAGCTCCCAACCGGGACAGGGATTTGGCGAGCAGTACTTC
TRBJ2-1	-	-	TRBV9	CASSVEGLPGNEQFF	TGTGCCAGCAGCGTAGAGGGTCTTCCCGGCAATGAGCAGTTCTTC
TRBJ2-7	-	-	TRBV4-2	CASSQNRFWDEQYF	TGTGCCAGCAGCCAGAACAGGTTTTGGGACGAGCAGTACTTC
TRBJ1-4	-	-	TRBV5-6	CASSPGHLYEKLFF	TGTGCCAGCAGCCCGGGACACCTCTATGAAAAACTGTTTTTT
TRBJ2-7	-	-	TRBV15	CATSSEGGYEQYF	TGTGCCACCAGCAGTGAGGGGGGCTACGAGCAGTACTTC
TRBJ2-7	-	-	TRBV18	CASSPLEQYF	TGTGCCAGCTCACCACTCGAGCAGTACTTC
TRBJ2-7	-	-	TRBV6-5	CASSFDRTYEQYF	TGTGCCAGCAGTTTCGACAGGACCTACGAGCAGTACTTC
TRBJ2-3	TRBD2	-	TRBV6-6	CASSRDYAITDTQYF	TGTGCCAGCAGCCGGGACTACGCCATCACAGATACGCAGTATTTT
TRBJ2-3	-	-	TRBV6-5	CASSYAQGPGADTQYF	TGTGCCAGCAGTTACGCACAGGGACCTGGGGCAGATACGCAGTATTTT
TRBJ2-7	-	-	TRBV10-2	CASRGTGSYEQYF	TGCGCCAGCAGGGGGACGGGCTCCTACGAGCAGTACTTC
TRBJ2-3	TRBD2	-	TRBV11-2	CASSLVGMAGGGDTQYF	TGTGCCAGCAGCTTAGTCGGCATGGCGGGGGGAGGAGATACGCAGTATTTT
TRBJ2-5	-	once	TRBV10-3	CASLAPAEGETQYF	TGTGCCTCCTTAGCGCCTGCTGAGGGAGAGACCCAGTACTTC
TRBJ1-1	-	once	TRBV25-1	CASVGGWTEAFF	TGTGCCAGCGTGGGGGGCTGGACTGAAGCTTTCTTT
TRBJ1-6	-	-	TRBV27	CASSTHVVGSPLHF	TGTGCCAGCAGTACACACGTTGTGGGTTCACCCCTCCACTTT